This T cell receptor (beta chain) emerged from a study of T cell responses to AZD1222 COVID-19 vaccine. Study outcomes and limitations: Clonal diversity was possibly underestimated; the donors were predominantly white British and more often female. Vaccine-related CD4 TCRs covered spike, predominating at 160-218 and 743-854. Nearly half of unique spike-specific TCRs reportedly avoided B.1.351 and B.1.1.7 mutated regions.

Worth noting for this clone: What it recognizes is unknown.

Germline V gene sequence: CDR1 LNHDA, CDR2 SQIVND (reference sequence). The length of the CDR3 is 15 residues. V gave up 3 bases and J gave up 0 bases, with 11 bases separating them. The repertoire was sequenced with immunoSEQ multiplex PCR; TCRdb's copy has only in-frame clones and lacks some. The table has 90,000 to 100,000 clones, around nine tenths seen once. This sequence joins TRBV19 and TRBJ1-1; D ambiguous. The input for sequencing was peripheral blood, taken 28 days after the second AZD1222 dose. The sequence derives from an adult who received the AZD1222 COVID-19 vaccine. This CDR3 is CASSISYRLNTEAFF. CDR3 nucleotide sequence: TGTGCCAGTAGTATCTCCTACCGGCTGAACACTGAAGCTTTCTTT.